One and the same sample provided the 18 T cell receptor beta chains below, sequenced in a study of technical replicates of blood from a handful of donors (dated by TCRdb to about 2017). Libraries were built with the immunoSEQ multiplex PCR assay. TCRdb carries this immuneACCESS record with in-frame sequences only. Its versions omit some clonotypes, under half of them owing to an unresolved V gene in the studies checked, with the rest unexplained. The sample table contains some 80,000 clones; only one count was recorded for 90% to 95% of them. 0.35% to 0.45% of the sample comes from the top ten. The sequenced sample was T cells isolated from PBMCs. These receptors all come from a human donor in good health.

Remarks on this clone: A junction end diverges from the germline sequence, so it may reflect a read error. The chain is built from TRBV18 and TRBJ2-7, with 13 bases matching TRBD2. This CDR3 region has 16 residues. Germline loops: CDR1 KGHSH, CDR2 LQKENI. The CDR3 coding sequence is TGTGCCAGCTCAACACCGGGACTAGCGGGAAACTACGAGCAGTACTTC. Translated: CASSTPGLAGNYEQYF.

The CDR3 protein is CAWSVRGAYYGYTF. The CDR3 DNA reads TGTGCCTGGAGTGTTCGGGGGGCCTACTATGGCTACACCTTC. The rearrangement uses TRBV30 and TRBJ1-2; maybe TRBD1 (6 bases). The germline V gene encodes CDR1 GTSNPN and CDR2 SVGIG (reference sequence). Trimming took 0 bases from V and 3 from J, leaving 11 bases between them. The CDR3 runs 14 residues. Complete variable domain (other parts from reference TRBV30 and TRBJ1-2): SQTIHQWPATLVQPVGSPLSLECTVEGTSNPNLYWYRQAAGRGLQLLFYSVGIGQISSEVPQNLSASRPQDRQFILSSKKLLLSDSGFYLCAWSVRGAYYGYTFGSGTRLTVV.

In regard to this clone: This sample also contains other DNA sequences that code for the same CDR3. V and J are TRBV9 and TRBJ1-1, with 7 nucleotides matching TRBD1. Germline V gene lookup returns CDR1 SGDLS and CDR2 YYNGEE. This CDR3 is 14 amino acids long. V gave up 0 bases and J gave up 1 base; unmatched junction bases: 0. This CDR3 reads CASSVGQGNTEAFF. The CDR3 DNA reads TGTGCCAGCAGCGTAGGACAGGGGAACACTGAAGCTTTCTTT.

The CDR3 region is CASSIQGAGSNQPQHF. The CDR3 DNA is TGTGCCAGTAGTATTCAGGGGGCGGGGAGCAATCAGCCCCAGCATTTT. The chain links TRBV19 to TRBJ1-5, with 8 bases aligning to TRBD1. CDR3 size: 16 residues. The V gene end was trimmed by 3 bases and the J gene end by 1 base; junction bases not matched to a gene: 5. The germline V gene encodes CDR1 LNHDA and CDR2 SQIVND (reference sequence).

This clone was observed once. This chain connects TRBV6-5 to TRBJ1-4; the D gene is possibly TRBD1 (6 bases). V lost 6 bases to trimming and J lost 8 bases, with 13 bases between them. Germline V gene sequence: CDR1 MNHEY, CDR2 SVGAGI. The CDR3 is made up of 13 amino acids. Here the CDR3 DNA reads TGTGCCAGCAGGGGGGGGCTTGGAGAAAAACTGTTTTTT. Its protein product is CASRGGLGEKLFF.

The rearrangement links TRBV5-4 to TRBJ2-1, with TRBD2 identical over 11 bases. The CDR3 extends over 17 amino acids. The V gene's germline CDR1 is SGHNT and CDR2 YYREEE (reference sequence). V shed 5 bases and J 2 bases; nucleotides not matched to a gene: 9. The DNA of the CDR3 is TGTGCCAGCAGTTTAGGCCTAGCGGGAGGAGCCTACAATGAGCAGTTCTTC. Translation: CASSLGLAGGAYNEQFF. Looking up the rest from reference TRBV5-4 and TRBJ2-1 gives the full variable domain: ETGVTQSPTHLIKTRGQQVTLRCSSQSGHNTVSWYQQALGQGPQFIFQYYREEENGRGNFPPRFSGLQFPNYSSELNVNALELDDSALYLCASSLGLAGGAYNEQFFGPGTRLTVL.

There are a few counts of this clone. The chain combines TRBV29-1 with TRBJ1-1; no reliable D call. This CDR3 contains 14 residues. With 5 bases removed from V and 2 bases from J, the gap between germline ends came to 15 bases. Germline CDR1 reads SQVTM; CDR2 reads ANQGSEA. The CDR3 DNA is TGCAGCGTTCACGGTGAGAGGTCAAACACTGAAGCTTTCTTT. Translated: CSVHGERSNTEAFF.

This chain uses TRBV5-1 with TRBJ1-1; D call uncertain. The CDR3 extends over 12 amino acids. Trimming cost V 0 bases and J 8 bases, with 8 bases left between them. Germline loops: CDR1 SGHRS, CDR2 YFSETQ. The CDR3 DNA sequence: TGCGCCAGCAGCTTGGTAGGCGGGGAAGCTTTCTTT. This codes for CASSLVGGEAFF.

The chain recombines TRBV6-6 with TRBJ1-1; D is unclear. The V end was cut by 0 bases, the J end by 1 base, with 9 bases between. Germline CDR1 MNHNY, CDR2 SVGAGI (reference sequence). The CDR3 is made up of 15 amino acids. The CDR3 here is CASSYSLPQNTEAFF. CDR3 sequence (DNA): TGTGCCAGCAGTTACTCACTCCCCCAGAACACTGAAGCTTTCTTT.

The chain recombines TRBV7-2 with TRBJ2-1; D not certain. The CDR3 totals 14 residues. With 5 bases removed from V and 7 bases from J, the gap between germline ends came to 15 bases. The germline gives CDR1 SGHTA, CDR2 FQGNSA. The CDR3 loop is CASSPRGFRNEQFF. The CDR3 DNA is TGTGCCAGCAGCCCCCGTGGTTTCAGGAATGAGCAGTTCTTC.

This chain links TRBV28 with TRBJ2-3; D call uncertain. The V gene lost 3 bases and the J gene lost 8 bases, with 9 bases spanning the gap. Germline V gene sequence: CDR1 MDHEN, CDR2 SYDVKM. CDR3 length: 12 residues. CDR3 loop: CASSFGRGTQYF. The CDR3 DNA is TGTGCCAGCAGTTTTGGTCGAGGTACGCAGTATTTT.

Here the CDR3 DNA reads TGTGCCAGCAGTTGGACTAGCGGGAGGGATACGCAGTATTTT. This encodes CASSWTSGRDTQYF. V gene TRBV6-1 combines with J gene TRBJ2-3, with TRBD2 matching 14 bases. V lost 5 bases, J lost 6 bases, and 1 base stayed unmatched. Germline V CDR1 and CDR2: MNHNS, SASEGT. The CDR3 has 14 residues.

DNA of the CDR3: TGCAGCGCGACGACCGGGACAGGAAACACCATATATTTT. Amino acid sequence: CSATTGTGNTIYF. The V and J genes are TRBV29-1 and TRBJ1-3, with D perhaps matching TRBD1 (6 bases). V lost 7 bases, J lost 4 bases, and 14 bases lay in between. The CDR3 totals 13 residues. Germline V gene lookup returns CDR1 SQVTM and CDR2 ANQGSEA.

V and J are TRBV30 and TRBJ1-1, with D unresolved. This CDR3 is built from 11 residues. Germline assignment: CDR1 GTSNPN and CDR2 SVGIG (reference sequence). The V gene lost 5 bases and the J gene lost 7 bases, with 11 bases spanning the gap. The CDR3 is CAWEGTYEAFF. The CDR3, as DNA: TGTGCCTGGGAGGGTACCTATGAAGCTTTCTTT.

For the CDR3, the DNA is TGTGCCAGCAGTTTTAACAGGGCCGTTGGCTACACCTTC. It is translated as CASSFNRAVGYTF. V usage is TRBV27 and J usage is TRBJ1-2; TRBD1 might be the D (6 bases). Trimming removed 3 bases from V and 7 bases from J, with 12 bases in between. In germline, CDR1 is MNHEY, CDR2 SMNVEV (reference sequence). CDR3 length equals 13 residues.

In its sample, this clone was seen once. V is TRBV6-1 and J is TRBJ2-5; TRBD2 matches at 12 bases. Germline CDR1 is MNHNS and CDR2 is SASEGT. V shed 10 bases, J shed 5 bases, and the junction held 11 bases outside the gene matches. This CDR3 comprises 15 residues. CDR3 nucleotide sequence: TGTGCCACTTCCCGACTAGCGGGAGAGGGGGAGACCCAGTACTTC. Its translation: CATSRLAGEGETQYF.

The chain employs TRBV5-5 and TRBJ1-1; 7 nucleotides agree with TRBD1. The CDR3 is 15 amino acids. Germline CDR1 reads SGHKS; CDR2 reads YYEKEE (reference sequence). V dropped 3 bases and J dropped 1; count of bases not matched to a gene: 6. The CDR3 loop is CASSWDRVRNTEAFF. The CDR3 DNA is TGTGCCAGCAGCTGGGACAGAGTGAGGAACACTGAAGCTTTCTTT.

This rearrangement joins TRBV13 to TRBJ2-6, with TRBD1 as a possible D gene (8 bases). V was pared by 3 bases and J by 18 bases, with 15 bases between. The CDR3 is 12 amino acids. Germline CDR1 and CDR2: PRHDT and FYEKMQ (reference sequence). The CDR3 coding sequence is TGTGCCAGCAGCTTGGGGGGGACAGGTCGGACTTTC. It specifies CASSLGGTGRTF.